A single sample gave rise to the 7 T cell receptor beta chains below, sequenced in a study of blood T cell repertoires in COVID-19. Profiled with immunoSEQ multiplex PCR; TCRdb holds only in-frame clones, not every one. The table has 60,000 to 95,000 clones, about 92% seen once. The specimen was peripheral blood. These receptors all stem from a woman older than 75 with active or convalescent COVID-19.

This rearrangement joins TRBV27 to TRBJ1-1, with D maybe TRBD1 (6 bases). CDR1 and CDR2 (germline): MNHEY, SMNVEV (reference sequence). CDR3 size: 15 residues. Trimming took 5 bases from V and 4 from J, leaving 17 bases between them. CDR3 loop: CASSPYRDRGTEAFF. The CDR3 nucleotides read TGTGCCAGCAGTCCCTACAGGGATCGGGGCACTGAAGCTTTCTTT.

This clone has a handful of counts. The chain recombines TRBV29-1 with TRBJ1-2; D is perhaps TRBD1 (6 bases). The CDR3 sequence is 16 residues long. Germline CDR1 and CDR2: SQVTM and ANQGSEA. The V gene lost 6 bases and the J gene lost 2 bases, with 22 bases spanning the gap. For the CDR3, the DNA is TGCAGCGTCGCTTTATACGCTGGACAGAGCAACTATGGCTACACCTTC. As protein: CSVALYAGQSNYGYTF.

The genes are TRBV27 and TRBJ2-3; 9 bases line up with TRBD2. This CDR3 contains 15 residues. The V segment lost 5 bases and the J segment 1 base; nucleotides outside the gene matches: 4. CDR1 is MNHEY, CDR2 SMNVEV, per germline (reference sequence). The CDR3 DNA reads TGTGCCAGCAGTACCCGACTAGCGGGCACAGATACGCAGTATTTT. It codes for CASSTRLAGTDTQYF.

The rearrangement joins TRBV4-1 to TRBJ1-2; D gene ambiguous. The CDR3 has 13 amino acids. V lost 4 bases and J lost 4, with 10 bases in between. The V gene's germline CDR1 is MGHRA and CDR2 YSYEKL. The CDR3 spells CASSLAERYGYTF. The CDR3 bases are TGCGCCAGCAGCCTAGCGGAGCGCTATGGCTACACCTTC.

The CDR3 nucleotides read TGTGCCAGCACCCCCGGGTTCGCCCCAAATTCACCCCTCCACTTT. Translation: CASTPGFAPNSPLHF. The chain is built from TRBV7-2 and TRBJ1-6; D is unresolved. The V gene's germline CDR1 is SGHTA and CDR2 FQGNSA. V dropped 7 bases and J dropped 7 bases, with 17 bases sitting between them. The CDR3 sequence is 15 residues long.

This chain uses TRBV30 with TRBJ1-5; tentatively, D is TRBD1 (6 bases). CDR1 and CDR2 (germline): GTSNPN, SVGIG (reference sequence). The CDR3 spans 15 residues. V lost 0 bases, J lost 5 bases, and 14 bases lay in between. The CDR3 protein is CAWSVGAGDHQPQHF. The CDR3 DNA is TGTGCCTGGAGTGTGGGGGCAGGGGATCATCAGCCCCAGCATTTT. Combining the CDR3 with reference TRBV30 and TRBJ1-5 gives the whole variable domain SQTIHQWPATLVQPVGSPLSLECTVEGTSNPNLYWYRQAAGRGLQLLFYSVGIGQISSEVPQNLSASRPQDRQFILSSKKLLLSDSGFYLCAWSVGAGDHQPQHFGDGTRLSIL.

This clone has just one count. The rearrangement uses TRBV27 and TRBJ1-1; D unresolved. Trimming cost V 3 bases and J 4 bases, with 15 bases left between them. The CDR3 is 15 residues long. Germline lookup yields CDR1 MNHEY and CDR2 SMNVEV (reference sequence). The CDR3 sequence: CASSLSDGVSTEAFF. CDR3 coding DNA: TGTGCCAGCAGTTTGTCTGACGGGGTGAGCACTGAAGCTTTCTTT.